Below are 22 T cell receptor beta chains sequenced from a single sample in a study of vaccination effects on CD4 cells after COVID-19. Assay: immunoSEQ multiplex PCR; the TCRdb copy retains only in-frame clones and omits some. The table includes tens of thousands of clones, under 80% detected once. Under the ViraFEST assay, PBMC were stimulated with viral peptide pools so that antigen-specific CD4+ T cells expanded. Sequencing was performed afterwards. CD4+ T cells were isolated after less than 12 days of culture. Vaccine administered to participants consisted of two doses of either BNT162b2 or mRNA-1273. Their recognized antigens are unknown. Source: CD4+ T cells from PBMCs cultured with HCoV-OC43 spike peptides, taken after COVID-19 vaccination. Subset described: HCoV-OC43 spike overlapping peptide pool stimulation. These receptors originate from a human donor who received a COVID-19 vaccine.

CDR3 amino acids: CATSDPGTGQENEQFF. The DNA of the CDR3 is TGTGCCACCAGTGACCCCGGGACAGGACAGGAAAATGAGCAGTTCTTC. The chain carries TRBV24-1 and TRBJ2-1; 8 bases match TRBD1. The V segment lost 4 bases and the J segment 7 bases; nucleotides outside the gene matches: 11. The CDR3 loop spans 16 amino acids. Per germline, CDR1 KGHDR and CDR2 SFDVKD.

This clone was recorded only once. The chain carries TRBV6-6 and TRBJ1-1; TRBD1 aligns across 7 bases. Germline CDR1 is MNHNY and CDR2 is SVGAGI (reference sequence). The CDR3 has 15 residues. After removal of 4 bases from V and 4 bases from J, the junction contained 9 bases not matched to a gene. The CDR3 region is CASSFTSGGFTEAFF. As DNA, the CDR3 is TGTGCCAGCAGTTTTACGTCAGGGGGGTTCACTGAAGCTTTCTTT.

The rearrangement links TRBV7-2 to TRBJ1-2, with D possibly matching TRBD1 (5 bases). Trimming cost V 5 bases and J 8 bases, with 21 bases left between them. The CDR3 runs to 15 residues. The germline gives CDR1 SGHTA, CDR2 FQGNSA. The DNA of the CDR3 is TGTGCCAGCAGCCAAACGGGACGGACCTCCGCAGGCTACACCTTC. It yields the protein CASSQTGRTSAGYTF.

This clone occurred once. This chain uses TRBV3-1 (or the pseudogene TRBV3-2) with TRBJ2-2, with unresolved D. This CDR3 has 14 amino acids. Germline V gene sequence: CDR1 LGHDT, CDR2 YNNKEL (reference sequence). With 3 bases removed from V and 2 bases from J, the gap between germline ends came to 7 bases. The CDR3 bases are TGTGCCAGCAGCCAGAGGAGCAACACCGGGGAGCTGTTTTTT. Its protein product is CASSQRSNTGELFF.

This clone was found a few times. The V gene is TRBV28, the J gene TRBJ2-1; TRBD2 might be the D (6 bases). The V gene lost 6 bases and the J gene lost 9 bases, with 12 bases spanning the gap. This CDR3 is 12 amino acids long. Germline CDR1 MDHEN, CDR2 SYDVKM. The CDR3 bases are TGTGCCAGCAGGGGCGGGATCGTTGAGCAGTTCTTC. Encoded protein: CASRGGIVEQFF.

DNA for the CDR3: TGTGCCAGCAAGTTCCAGGGAGGAGAGACCCAGTACTTC. Protein product: CASKFQGGETQYF. The chain combines TRBV6-5 with TRBJ2-5; TRBD2 is a possible D gene (6 bases). With 7 bases removed from V and 4 bases from J, the gap between germline ends came to 13 bases. Germline V gives CDR1 MNHEY, CDR2 SVGAGI. The CDR3 extends over 13 amino acids.

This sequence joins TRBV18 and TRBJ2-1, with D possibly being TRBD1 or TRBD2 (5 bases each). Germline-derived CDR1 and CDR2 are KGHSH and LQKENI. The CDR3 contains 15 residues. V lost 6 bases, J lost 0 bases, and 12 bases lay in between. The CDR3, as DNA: TGTGCCAGCTCCTACGGGACGGGCTCCTACAATGAGCAGTTCTTC. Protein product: CASSYGTGSYNEQFF.

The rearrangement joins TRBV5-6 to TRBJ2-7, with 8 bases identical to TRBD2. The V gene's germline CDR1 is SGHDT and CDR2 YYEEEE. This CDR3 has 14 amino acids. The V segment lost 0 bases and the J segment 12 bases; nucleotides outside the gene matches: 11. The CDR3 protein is CASSLEATGGGSYV. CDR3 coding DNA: TGTGCCAGCAGCTTGGAAGCGACGGGCGGGGGGTCGTACGTC.

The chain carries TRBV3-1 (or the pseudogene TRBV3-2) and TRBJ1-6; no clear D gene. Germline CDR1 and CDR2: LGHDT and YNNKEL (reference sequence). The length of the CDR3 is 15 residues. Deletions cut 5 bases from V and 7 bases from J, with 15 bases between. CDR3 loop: CASSYSDLPNSPLHF. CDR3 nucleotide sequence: TGTGCCAGCAGCTATTCGGACCTTCCAAATTCACCCCTCCACTTT.

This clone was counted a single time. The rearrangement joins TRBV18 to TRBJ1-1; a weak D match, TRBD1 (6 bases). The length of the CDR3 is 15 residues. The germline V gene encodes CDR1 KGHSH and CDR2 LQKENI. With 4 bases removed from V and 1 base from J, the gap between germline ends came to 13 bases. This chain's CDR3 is CASSLGTTKNTEAFF. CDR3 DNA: TGTGCCAGCTCACTAGGGACAACTAAGAACACTGAAGCTTTCTTT. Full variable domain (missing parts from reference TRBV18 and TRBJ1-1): NAGVMQNPRHLVRRRGQEARLRCSPMKGHSHVYWYRQLPEEGLKFMVYLQKENIIDESGMPKERFSAEFPKEGPSILRIQQVVRGDSAAYFCASSLGTTKNTEAFFGQGTRLTVV.

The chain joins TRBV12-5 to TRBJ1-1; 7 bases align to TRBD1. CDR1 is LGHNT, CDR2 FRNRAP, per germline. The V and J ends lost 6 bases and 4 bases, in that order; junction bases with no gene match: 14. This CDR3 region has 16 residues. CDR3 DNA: TGTGCTAGTGGCCTCCGACAGGGAACTAGTTTCACTGAAGCTTTCTTT. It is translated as CASGLRQGTSFTEAFF. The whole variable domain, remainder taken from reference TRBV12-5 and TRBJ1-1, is DARVTQTPRHKVTEMGQEVTMRCQPILGHNTVFWYRQTMMQGLELLAYFRNRAPLDDSGMPKDRFSAEMPDATLATLKIQPSEPRDSAVYFCASGLRQGTSFTEAFFGQGTRLTVV.

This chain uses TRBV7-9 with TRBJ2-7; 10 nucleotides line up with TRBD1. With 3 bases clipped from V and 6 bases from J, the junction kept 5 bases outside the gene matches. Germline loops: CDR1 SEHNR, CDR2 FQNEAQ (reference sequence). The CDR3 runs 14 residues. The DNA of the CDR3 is TGTGCCAGCAGCTTCGGGAGGACAGGGGGCGAGCAGTACGTC. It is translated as CASSFGRTGGEQYV.

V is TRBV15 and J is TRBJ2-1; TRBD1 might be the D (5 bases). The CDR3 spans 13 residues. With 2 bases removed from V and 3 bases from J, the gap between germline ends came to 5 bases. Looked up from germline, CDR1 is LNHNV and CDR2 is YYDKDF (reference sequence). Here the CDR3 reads CATSRQGYNEQFF. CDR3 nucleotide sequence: TGTGCCACCAGCAGACAGGGCTACAATGAGCAGTTCTTC.

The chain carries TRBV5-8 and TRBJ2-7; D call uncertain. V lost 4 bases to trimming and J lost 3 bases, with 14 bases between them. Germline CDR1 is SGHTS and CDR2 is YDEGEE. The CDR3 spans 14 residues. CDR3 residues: CASSRTAAVYEQYV. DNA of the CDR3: TGTGCCAGCAGCCGGACGGCCGCGGTCTACGAGCAGTACGTC.

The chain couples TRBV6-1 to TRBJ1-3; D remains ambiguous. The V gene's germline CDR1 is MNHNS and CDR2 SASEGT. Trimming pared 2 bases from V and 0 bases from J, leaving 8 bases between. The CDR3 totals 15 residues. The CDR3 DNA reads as TGTGCCAGCAGTGAATACGCATTCTCTGGAAACACCATATATTTT. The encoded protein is CASSEYAFSGNTIYF.

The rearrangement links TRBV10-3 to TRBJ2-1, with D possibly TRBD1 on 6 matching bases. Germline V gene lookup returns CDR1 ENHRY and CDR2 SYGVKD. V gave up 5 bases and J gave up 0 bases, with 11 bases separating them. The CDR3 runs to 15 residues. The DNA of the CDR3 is TGTGCCATCAGTCCGGACAGCAGCTCCTACAATGAGCAGTTCTTC. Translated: CAISPDSSSYNEQFF.

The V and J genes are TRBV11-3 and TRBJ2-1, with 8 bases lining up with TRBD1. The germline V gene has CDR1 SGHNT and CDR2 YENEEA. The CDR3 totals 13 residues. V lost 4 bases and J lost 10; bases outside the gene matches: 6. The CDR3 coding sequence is TGTGCCAGCAGCTCCCAGGGGGCGGGGGAGCAGTTCTTC. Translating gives CASSSQGAGEQFF.

Written as DNA, the CDR3 is TGTGCCAGCAGCCCAAGCCGGGGTTCCGGGGAGCTGTTTTTT. Its translation is CASSPSRGSGELFF. The chain is built from TRBV11-3 and TRBJ2-2, with D possibly TRBD2 on 5 matching bases. The CDR3 has 14 amino acids. Germline V gene lookup returns CDR1 SGHNT and CDR2 YENEEA. Trimming shortened V by 5 bases and J by 6 bases, and 13 bases separated the two germline ends.

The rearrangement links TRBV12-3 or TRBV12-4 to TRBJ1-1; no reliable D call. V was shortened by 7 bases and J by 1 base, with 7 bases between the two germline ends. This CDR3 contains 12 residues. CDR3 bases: TGTGCCAGCAACACAAGGAACACTGAAGCTTTCTTT. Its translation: CASNTRNTEAFF.

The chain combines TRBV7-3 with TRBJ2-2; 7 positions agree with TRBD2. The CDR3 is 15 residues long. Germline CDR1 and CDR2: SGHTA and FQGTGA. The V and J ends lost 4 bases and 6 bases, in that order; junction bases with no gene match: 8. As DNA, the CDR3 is TGTGCCAGCAGCTCTGGGGGGGGGTTCGCCGGGGAGCTGTTTTTT. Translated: CASSSGGGFAGELFF.

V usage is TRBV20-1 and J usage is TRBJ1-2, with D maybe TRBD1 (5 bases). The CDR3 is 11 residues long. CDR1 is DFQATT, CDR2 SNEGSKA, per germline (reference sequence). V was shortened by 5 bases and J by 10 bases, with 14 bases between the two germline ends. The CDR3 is CSAVDRRTYTF. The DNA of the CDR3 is TGCAGTGCTGTTGACAGACGGACCTACACCTTC.

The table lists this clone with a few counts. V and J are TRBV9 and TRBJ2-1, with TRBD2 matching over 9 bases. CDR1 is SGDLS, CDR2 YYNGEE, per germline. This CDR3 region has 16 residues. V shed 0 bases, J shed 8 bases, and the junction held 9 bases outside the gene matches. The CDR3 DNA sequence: TGTGCCAGCAGCGTAGAGGGTAGCGGGGGCTCCTATGAGCAGTTCTTC. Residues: CASSVEGSGGSYEQFF.